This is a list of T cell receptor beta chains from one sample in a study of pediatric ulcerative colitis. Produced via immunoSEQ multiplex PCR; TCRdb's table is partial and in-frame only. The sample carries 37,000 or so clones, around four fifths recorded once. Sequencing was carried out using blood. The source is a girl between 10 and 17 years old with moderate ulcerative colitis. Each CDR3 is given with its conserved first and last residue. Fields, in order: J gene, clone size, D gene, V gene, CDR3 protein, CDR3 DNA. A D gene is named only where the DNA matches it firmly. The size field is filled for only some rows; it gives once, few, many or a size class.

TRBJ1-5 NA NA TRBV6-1 CASYRQDGLQPQHF TGTGCCAGCTACCGACAGGACGGACTCCAGCCCCAGCATTTT
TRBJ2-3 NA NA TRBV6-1 CASSELGGPTDTQYF TGTGCCAGCAGTGAACTGGGGGGGCCAACAGATACGCAGTATTTT
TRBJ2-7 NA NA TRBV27 CASSFYTPLWGYEQYF TGTGCCAGCAGTTTCTATACCCCCCTGTGGGGCTACGAGCAGTACTTC
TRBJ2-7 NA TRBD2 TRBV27 CASSSPGGGTYEQYF TGTGCCAGCAGTTCCCCAGGCGGGGGTACCTACGAGCAGTACTTC
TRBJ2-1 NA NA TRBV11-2 CASSFPQAGFDEQFF TGTGCCAGCAGCTTTCCTCAAGCCGGCTTCGATGAGCAGTTCTTC
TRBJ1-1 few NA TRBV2 CASVRRTEAFF TGTGCCAGTGTTAGACGAACTGAAGCTTTCTTT
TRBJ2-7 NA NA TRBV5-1 CASSFGVLSYEQYF TGCGCCAGCAGCTTCGGGGTTCTCTCCTACGAGCAGTACTTC
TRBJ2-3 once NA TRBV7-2 CASGKGRDTQYF TGTGCCAGCGGTAAGGGAAGAGATACGCAGTATTTT
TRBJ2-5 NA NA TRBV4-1 CASSQEGETTGTQYF TGCGCCAGCAGCCAAGAAGGGGAGACTACTGGGACCCAGTACTTC
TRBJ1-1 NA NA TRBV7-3 CASSLQGNTEAFF TGTGCCAGCAGCCTACAGGGGAACACTGAAGCTTTCTTT
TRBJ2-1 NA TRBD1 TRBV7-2 CASSLELGQAMGQFF TGTGCCAGCAGCTTAGAACTAGGACAGGCTATGGGTCAGTTCTTC
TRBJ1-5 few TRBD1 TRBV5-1 CAMGQGAWSNQPQHF TGCGCCATGGGACAGGGGGCCTGGAGCAATCAGCCCCAGCATTTT
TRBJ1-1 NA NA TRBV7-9 CASSLKGGTEAFF TGTGCCAGCAGCTTAAAAGGGGGCACTGAAGCTTTCTTT
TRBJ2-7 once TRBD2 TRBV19 CASSISLAGGPGTYEQYF TGTGCCAGTAGTATTTCACTAGCGGGAGGGCCTGGTACCTACGAGCAGTACTTC
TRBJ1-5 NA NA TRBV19 CASTAGRQPQHF TGTGCCAGCACGGCAGGGAGGCAGCCCCAGCATTTT
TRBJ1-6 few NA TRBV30 CAWSGPRGRDSPLHF TGTGCCTGGAGTGGGCCCCGGGGAAGGGATTCACCCCTCCACTTT
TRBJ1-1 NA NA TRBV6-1 CASRTTASVNTEAFF TGTGCCAGCAGAACTACAGCGTCGGTGAACACTGAAGCTTTCTTT
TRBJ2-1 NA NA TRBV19 CASSGVADNEQFF TGTGCCAGTAGTGGCGTAGCGGACAATGAGCAGTTCTTC
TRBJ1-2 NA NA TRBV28 CASSALPGRGGYGYTF TGTGCCAGCAGCGCCCTTCCCGGCAGGGGAGGATATGGCTACACCTTC
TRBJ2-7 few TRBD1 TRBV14 CASSLGQGTYEQYF TGTGCCAGCAGCCTAGGACAGGGAACTTACGAGCAGTACTTC
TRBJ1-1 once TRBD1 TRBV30 CAWSGGLRTGSGEAFF TGTGCCTGGAGTGGAGGCTTGAGGACAGGGAGTGGTGAAGCTTTCTTT
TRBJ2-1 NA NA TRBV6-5 CASSTMARGVGLFF TGTGCCAGCAGTACGATGGCCCGCGGGGTAGGCTTGTTCTTC
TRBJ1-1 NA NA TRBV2 CASSENSLGPTEAFF TGTGCCAGCAGTGAAAATAGTCTGGGGCCCACTGAAGCTTTCTTT
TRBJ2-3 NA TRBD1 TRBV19 CASKGQPRDTQYF TGTGCCAGTAAGGGACAGCCCAGGGATACGCAGTATTTT
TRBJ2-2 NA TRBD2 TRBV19 CATRIPGLAGGPGRAGELFF TGTGCCACACGGATACCGGGACTAGCGGGAGGCCCGGGGAGGGCCGGGGAGCTGTTTTTT
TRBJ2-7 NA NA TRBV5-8 CASSLKGGVSSYEQYF TGTGCCAGCAGCTTGAAAGGAGGGGTGAGCTCCTACGAGCAGTACTTC
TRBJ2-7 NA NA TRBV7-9 CASSSPGSYEQYF TGTGCCAGCAGCTCCCCCGGATCCTACGAGCAGTACTTC
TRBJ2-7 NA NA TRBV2 CASSGSNSYEQYF TGTGCCAGCAGTGGGTCCAACTCCTACGAGCAGTACTTC
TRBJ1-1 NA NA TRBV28 CASSLWGNTEAFF TGTGCCAGCAGTTTATGGGGGAACACTGAAGCTTTCTTT
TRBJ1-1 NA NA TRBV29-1 CSVEEGSAGNTEAFF TGCAGCGTTGAAGAGGGGTCCGCAGGGAACACTGAAGCTTTCTTT
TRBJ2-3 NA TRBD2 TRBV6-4 CASSPTAGGPDTQYF TGTGCCAGCAGTCCGACAGCGGGAGGGCCGGATACGCAGTATTTT
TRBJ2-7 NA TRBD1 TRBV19 CATGTGFSYEQYF TGTGCTACCGGGACAGGGTTTTCCTACGAGCAGTACTTC
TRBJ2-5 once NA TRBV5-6 CASSGALGETQYF TGTGCCAGCAGCGGGGCCTTGGGAGAGACCCAGTACTTC
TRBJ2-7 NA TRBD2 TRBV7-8 CASSLGSASGRAYEQYF TGTGCCAGCAGCTTAGGATCTGCTAGCGGGAGGGCCTACGAGCAGTACTTC
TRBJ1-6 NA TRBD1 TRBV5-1 CASSLNRGENSPLHF TGCGCCAGCAGCTTAAACAGGGGTGAGAATTCACCCCTCCACTTT
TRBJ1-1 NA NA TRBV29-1 CSVEDGAPGAFF TGCAGCGTTGAAGATGGGGCACCGGGGGCTTTCTTT
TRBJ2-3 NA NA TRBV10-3 CATGGTDTQYF TGTGCCACAGGGGGCACAGATACGCAGTATTTT
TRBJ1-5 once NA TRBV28 CASSLGGAGQPQHF TGTGCCAGCAGTTTAGGGGGGGCAGGACAGCCCCAGCATTTT
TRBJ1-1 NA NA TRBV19 CASSIEPTSTEAFF TGTGCCAGTAGTATAGAGCCGACAAGCACTGAAGCTTTCTTT
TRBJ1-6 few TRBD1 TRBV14 CASSPGQGGSPLHF TGTGCCAGCAGCCCAGGACAGGGGGGTTCACCCCTCCACTTT
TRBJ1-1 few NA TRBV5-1 CASSLAENTEAFF TGCGCCAGCAGCTTGGCCGAGAACACTGAAGCTTTCTTT
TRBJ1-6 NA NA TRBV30 CAWSGQGIKLSPLHF TGTGCCTGGAGTGGTCAGGGTATTAAACTGTCACCCCTCCACTTT
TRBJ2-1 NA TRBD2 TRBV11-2 CASSLVLLAGGLNEQFF TGTGCCAGCAGCTTAGTCCTACTAGCGGGAGGGTTAAATGAGCAGTTCTTC
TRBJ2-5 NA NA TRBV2 CASSEVGRGQETQYF TGTGCCAGCAGTGAGGTCGGACGGGGGCAAGAGACCCAGTACTTC
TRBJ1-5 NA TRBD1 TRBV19 CASSPLDRGGDQPQHF TGTGCCAGTAGTCCCCTGGACAGGGGAGGCGATCAGCCCCAGCATTTT
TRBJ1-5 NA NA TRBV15 CATSRQRSNQPQHF TGTGCCACCAGCAGGCAACGGAGCAATCAGCCCCAGCATTTT
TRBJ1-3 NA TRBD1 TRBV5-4 CASSLDRGPHSGNTIYF TGTGCCAGCAGCTTGGACAGGGGACCTCACTCTGGAAACACCATATATTTT
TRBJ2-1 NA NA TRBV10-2 CASSLVRLYNEQFF TGCGCCAGCAGCTTAGTGCGCCTTTACAATGAGCAGTTCTTC
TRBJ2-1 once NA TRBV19 CASTTWRNEQFF TGTGCCAGTACGACATGGAGAAATGAGCAGTTCTTC
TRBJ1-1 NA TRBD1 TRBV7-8 CASSVKGLDLGQVNTEAFF TGTGCCAGCAGCGTAAAAGGGTTGGACTTGGGACAGGTGAACACTGAAGCTTTCTTT
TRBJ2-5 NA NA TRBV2 CASSGIRRTKETQYF TGTGCCAGCAGTGGGATAAGGAGAACTAAAGAGACCCAGTACTTC